This entry concerns a single T cell receptor (beta chain). This sample is drawn from a study of blood T cell repertoires in COVID-19. With 3 bases removed from V and 2 bases from J, the gap between germline ends came to 9 bases. CDR1 SGHRS and CDR2 YFSETQ come from the germline V gene. This CDR3 is 14 amino acids long. TCRdb keeps only in-frame clones here, not all; method: immunoSEQ multiplex PCR. The sample has approximately 300,000 clones; just over 85% are singletons. The TCR sequence derives from a woman younger than 35 who had recovered from COVID-19. This chain uses TRBV5-1 with TRBJ1-5; D unresolved. The sample consisted of PBMCs or T cells enriched from blood (not recorded which). The CDR3 spells CASSSGMGNQPQHF. CDR3 DNA: TGCGCCAGCAGCTCCGGGATGGGCAATCAGCCCCAGCATTTT.